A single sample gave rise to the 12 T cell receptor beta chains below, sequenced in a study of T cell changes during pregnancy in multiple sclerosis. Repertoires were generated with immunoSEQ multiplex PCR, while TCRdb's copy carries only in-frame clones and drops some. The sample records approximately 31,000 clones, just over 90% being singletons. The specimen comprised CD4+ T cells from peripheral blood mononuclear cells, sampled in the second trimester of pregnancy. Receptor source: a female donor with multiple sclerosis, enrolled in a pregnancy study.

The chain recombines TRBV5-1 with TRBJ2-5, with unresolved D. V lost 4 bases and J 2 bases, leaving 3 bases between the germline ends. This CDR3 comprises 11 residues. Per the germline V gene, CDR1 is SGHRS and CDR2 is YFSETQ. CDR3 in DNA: TGCGCCAGCAGCCTACAAGAGACCCAGTACTTC. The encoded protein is CASSLQETQYF.

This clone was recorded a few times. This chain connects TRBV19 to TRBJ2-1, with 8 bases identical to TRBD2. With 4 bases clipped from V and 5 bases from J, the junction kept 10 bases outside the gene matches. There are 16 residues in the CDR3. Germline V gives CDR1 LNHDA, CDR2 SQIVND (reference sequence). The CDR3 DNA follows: TGTGCCAGTAGTAGGATCCCGGTAGCGGGAAACAATGAGCAGTTCTTC. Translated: CASSRIPVAGNNEQFF.

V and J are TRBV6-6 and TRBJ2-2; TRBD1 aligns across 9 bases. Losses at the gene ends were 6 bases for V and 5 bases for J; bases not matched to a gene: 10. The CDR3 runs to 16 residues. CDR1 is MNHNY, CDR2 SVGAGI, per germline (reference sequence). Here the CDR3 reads CASSSTGTGRTGELFF. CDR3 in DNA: TGTGCCAGCAGCTCTACCGGGACAGGGAGGACCGGGGAGCTGTTTTTT.

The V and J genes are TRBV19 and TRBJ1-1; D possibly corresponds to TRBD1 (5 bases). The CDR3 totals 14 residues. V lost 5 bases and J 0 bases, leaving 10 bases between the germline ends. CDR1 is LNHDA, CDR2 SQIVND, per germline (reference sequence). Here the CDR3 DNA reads TGTGCCAGTAGTCCCCAGACAGTGAACACTGAAGCTTTCTTT. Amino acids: CASSPQTVNTEAFF.

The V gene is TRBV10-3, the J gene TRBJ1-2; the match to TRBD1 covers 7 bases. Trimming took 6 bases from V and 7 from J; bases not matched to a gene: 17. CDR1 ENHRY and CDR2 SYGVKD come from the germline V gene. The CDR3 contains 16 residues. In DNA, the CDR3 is TGTGCCATCAGCGGGCCGGGGACAGATGGGCTGACTGGCTACACCTTC. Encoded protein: CAISGPGTDGLTGYTF.

The CDR3 DNA is TGTGCCAGCAGTTTCCGGGATAGGAGGGGGGAGCTGTTTTTT. Its translation is CASSFRDRRGELFF. This chain connects TRBV27 to TRBJ2-2, with a weak D call TRBD2 (5 bases). Trimming removed 3 bases from V and 8 bases from J, with 13 bases in between. This CDR3 has 14 amino acids. CDR1 is MNHEY, CDR2 SMNVEV, per germline (reference sequence).

The CDR3 DNA reads as TGTGCCAGCAGCTTATGGACAGGGTCCACTGAAGCTTTCTTT. As protein: CASSLWTGSTEAFF. This chain uses TRBV7-8 with TRBJ1-1, with 8 nucleotides matching TRBD1. CDR1 is SGHVS, CDR2 FQNEAQ, per germline. The CDR3 extends over 14 amino acids. V trimming: 2 bases; J trimming: 4 bases; junction bases outside the gene matches: 3.

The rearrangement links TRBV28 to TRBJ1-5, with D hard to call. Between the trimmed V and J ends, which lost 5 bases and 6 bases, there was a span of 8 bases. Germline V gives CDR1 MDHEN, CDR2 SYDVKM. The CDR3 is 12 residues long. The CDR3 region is CASSLLGQPQHF. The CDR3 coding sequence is TGTGCCAGCAGTCTACTCGGTCAGCCCCAGCATTTT.

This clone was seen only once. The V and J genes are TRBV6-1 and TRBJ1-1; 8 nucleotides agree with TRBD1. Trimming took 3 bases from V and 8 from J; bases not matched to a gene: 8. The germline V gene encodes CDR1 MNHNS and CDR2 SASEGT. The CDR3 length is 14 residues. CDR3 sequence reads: CASSERDRLGEAFF. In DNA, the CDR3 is TGTGCCAGCAGTGAGCGGGACAGGCTAGGGGAAGCTTTCTTT.

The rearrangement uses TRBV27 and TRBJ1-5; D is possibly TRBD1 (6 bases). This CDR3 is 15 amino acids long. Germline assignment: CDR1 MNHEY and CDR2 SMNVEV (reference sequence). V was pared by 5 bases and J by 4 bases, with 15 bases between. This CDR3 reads CASSLQGLGNQPQHF. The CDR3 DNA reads TGTGCCAGCAGTCTCCAGGGGTTGGGTAATCAGCCCCAGCATTTT.

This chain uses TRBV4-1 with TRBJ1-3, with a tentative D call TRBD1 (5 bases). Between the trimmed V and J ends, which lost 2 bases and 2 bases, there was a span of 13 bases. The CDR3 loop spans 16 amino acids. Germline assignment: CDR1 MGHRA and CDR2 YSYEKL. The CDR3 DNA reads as TGCGCCAGCAGCCAATTGGGCCGCAGGGCTGGAAACACCATATATTTT. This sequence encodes CASSQLGRRAGNTIYF.

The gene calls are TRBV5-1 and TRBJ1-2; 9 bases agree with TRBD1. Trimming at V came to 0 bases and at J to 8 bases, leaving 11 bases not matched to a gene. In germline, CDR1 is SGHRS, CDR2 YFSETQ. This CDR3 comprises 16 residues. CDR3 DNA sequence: TGCGCCAGCAGCTTGGGGACCGGGACAGGGAATCGAGGCTACACCTTC. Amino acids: CASSLGTGTGNRGYTF.